The T cell receptor (beta chain) under discussion was sequenced for a study of blood T cell repertoires in COVID-19. The CDR3 has 17 residues. Germline V gene lookup returns CDR1 SEHNR and CDR2 FQNEAQ (reference sequence). Trimming took 4 bases from V and 0 from J; bases not matched to a gene: 5. The data were produced by immunoSEQ multiplex PCR, yet TCRdb's version contains in-frame clones alone and is incomplete. The sample includes roughly 330,000 clones, approximately 90% seen only once; the top ten take under 5%. The sample holds a few counts of this clone. The source is a woman in her forties or fifties with active or convalescent COVID-19. Source material: peripheral blood. V gene TRBV7-9 combines with J gene TRBJ1-4; TRBD1 matches at 10 bases. The CDR3 here is CASSSLGQGTTNEKLFF. In DNA form, the CDR3 reads TGTGCCAGCAGCTCCTTGGGACAGGGGACAACTAATGAAAAACTGTTTTTT.